A selection of T cell receptor beta chains follows, all from one sample in a study of cytomegalovirus exposure and HLA in healthy donors. Libraries were prepared by immunoSEQ multiplex PCR; TCRdb keeps only in-frame clonotypes and omits some of them. The table lists approximately 300,000 clones, 87% of them singletons. The sample taken for sequencing was PBMCs. These receptors were taken from a woman aged 30 to 39 in good health and CMV-seropositive. CDR3s include the opening cysteine and the closing phenylalanine or tryptophan. Each record gives: J gene, D gene, clone size, V gene, CDR3 DNA, CDR3 protein. D genes are given only for firm matches. Clone size, where shown, is once, few, many, or a class for clones that have expanded.

J: TRBJ2-7
D: -
size: -
V: TRBV27
DNA: TGTGCCAGCAGTTTACAGGGGCCCGTTTCCTACGAGCAGTACTTC
CDR3: CASSLQGPVSYEQYF

J: TRBJ1-5
D: TRBD1
size: few
V: TRBV29-1
DNA: TGCAGCGCTGCGGACAGGGGAGATCAGCCCCAGCATTTT
CDR3: CSAADRGDQPQHF

J: TRBJ1-2
D: TRBD1
size: -
V: TRBV7-9
DNA: TGTGCCAGCAGCTCCGGACAGGCGTATGGCTACACCTTC
CDR3: CASSSGQAYGYTF

J: TRBJ2-7
D: TRBD2
size: -
V: TRBV30
DNA: TGTGCCTGGAGTGTGGATGGGAAGCGGGGGACGCGCTCCTACGAGCAGTACTTC
CDR3: CAWSVDGKRGTRSYEQYF

J: TRBJ2-1
D: -
size: -
V: TRBV15
DNA: TGTGCCACCGGGCCAGGGCACCACAATGAGCAGTTCTTC
CDR3: CATGPGHHNEQFF

J: TRBJ2-7
D: -
size: once
V: TRBV6-5
DNA: TGTGCCAGCAGGATGACAGAAGCCTACGAGCAGTACTTC
CDR3: CASRMTEAYEQYF

J: TRBJ2-7
D: TRBD2
size: -
V: TRBV10-2
DNA: TGCGCCAGCACCAACCGACTAGCGAAGTACGAGCAGTACTTC
CDR3: CASTNRLAKYEQYF

J: TRBJ2-2
D: -
size: few
V: TRBV6-4
DNA: TGTGCCAGCAGTCCATTCCCCGGGGAGCTGTTTTTT
CDR3: CASSPFPGELFF

J: TRBJ2-7
D: TRBD2
size: -
V: TRBV11-2
DNA: TGTGCCAGCAGCCTGACTAGCGGGAGGGCCGGTTACGAGCAGTACTTC
CDR3: CASSLTSGRAGYEQYF

J: TRBJ1-5
D: -
size: -
V: TRBV27
DNA: TGTGCCAGCAGTTCCTACAGGGTTGGTTTGAGCAATCAGCCCCAGCATTTT
CDR3: CASSSYRVGLSNQPQHF

J: TRBJ2-3
D: -
size: once
V: TRBV6-1
DNA: TGTGCCAGCAGTCCCCTGCGCCGGGAAACAGATACGCAGTATTTT
CDR3: CASSPLRRETDTQYF

J: TRBJ2-7
D: TRBD2
size: -
V: TRBV4-1
DNA: TGCGCCAGCAGCCAAGAACCGGGGGGAGTGAGCGAGCAGTACTTC
CDR3: CASSQEPGGVSEQYF

J: TRBJ1-1
D: TRBD1
size: -
V: TRBV30
DNA: TGTGCCTGGAGTGCCCCCGACAGGGGTCGAACTGAAGCTTTCTTT
CDR3: CAWSAPDRGRTEAFF

J: TRBJ1-5
D: -
size: -
V: TRBV2
DNA: TGTGCCAGCACCCCGGGGTGGGCAGAGGGCCTTAGCAATCAGCCCCAGCATTTT
CDR3: CASTPGWAEGLSNQPQHF

J: TRBJ2-7
D: TRBD2
size: few
V: TRBV4-3
DNA: TGCGCCAGCAGACTCGGACTAGCCTCATCCTACGAGCAGTACTTC
CDR3: CASRLGLASSYEQYF

J: TRBJ2-6
D: -
size: -
V: TRBV27
DNA: TGTGCCAGCAGTCAAACTGGGGCCAACGTCCTGACTTTC
CDR3: CASSQTGANVLTF

J: TRBJ2-7
D: TRBD1
size: -
V: TRBV6-5
DNA: TGTGCCAGCAGCCGGGACAGGGGTTCCTACGAGCAGTACTTC
CDR3: CASSRDRGSYEQYF

J: TRBJ2-2
D: -
size: -
V: TRBV18
DNA: TGTGCCAGCTCACTTATGGCACCCCATAGGAGCACCGGGGAGCTGTTTTTT
CDR3: CASSLMAPHRSTGELFF

J: TRBJ1-4
D: -
size: -
V: TRBV13
DNA: TGTGCCAGCAGCTTCCGTGAAGATGAAAAACTGTTTTTT
CDR3: CASSFREDEKLFF

J: TRBJ2-2
D: -
size: -
V: TRBV5-1
DNA: TGCGCCAGCAGCTTAGGCCGAGCGAACACCGGGGAGCTGTTTTTT
CDR3: CASSLGRANTGELFF

J: TRBJ2-2
D: TRBD1
size: -
V: TRBV29-1
DNA: TGCAGCGTAGACTCCGGGACAGGGAACACCGGGGAGCTGTTTTTT
CDR3: CSVDSGTGNTGELFF

J: TRBJ2-1
D: TRBD2
size: -
V: TRBV15
DNA: TGTGCCACCAGCAGAGCGACTAGCGCTTTCGATGAGCAGTTCTTC
CDR3: CATSRATSAFDEQFF

J: TRBJ2-7
D: -
size: -
V: TRBV28
DNA: TGTGCCAGCAGTTTTGAGGCGGGGGCCATCTACGAGCAGTACTTC
CDR3: CASSFEAGAIYEQYF

J: TRBJ2-7
D: -
size: -
V: TRBV7-2
DNA: TGTGCCAGCAGCCTAAGGGGGGTGGCGGGGTCCTACGAGCAGTACTTC
CDR3: CASSLRGVAGSYEQYF

J: TRBJ1-2
D: -
size: -
V: TRBV7-8
DNA: TGTGCCAGCAGCTTCGAACCTCAGGGCTATGGCTACACCTTC
CDR3: CASSFEPQGYGYTF

J: TRBJ2-7
D: -
size: -
V: TRBV6-1
DNA: TGTGCCACCGAACCCCTCAGCTACGAGCAGTACTTC
CDR3: CATEPLSYEQYF

J: TRBJ2-7
D: -
size: -
V: TRBV5-4
DNA: TGTGCCAGCAGCTTAAGGGATAGCTCCTACGAGCAGTACTTC
CDR3: CASSLRDSSYEQYF

J: TRBJ2-4
D: -
size: -
V: TRBV27
DNA: TGTGCCAGCAGTTATTCCAAAAACATTCAGTACTTC
CDR3: CASSYSKNIQYF

J: TRBJ1-2
D: -
size: -
V: TRBV9
DNA: TGTGCCAGCGTTGATCCTAACTATGGCTACACCTTC
CDR3: CASVDPNYGYTF

J: TRBJ2-5
D: TRBD2
size: -
V: TRBV18
DNA: TGTGCCAGCTCACGGACTAGCGGCCAAGAGACCCAGTACTTC
CDR3: CASSRTSGQETQYF

J: TRBJ2-7
D: TRBD1
size: -
V: TRBV5-1
DNA: TGCGCCAGCAGCTTAGGGACAGGGGGCTTCATTGACGAGCAGTACTTC
CDR3: CASSLGTGGFIDEQYF

J: TRBJ2-5
D: -
size: -
V: TRBV2
DNA: TGTGCCAGCATTTCGGCAGAAGAGACCCAGTACTTC
CDR3: CASISAEETQYF

J: TRBJ2-2
D: TRBD1
size: -
V: TRBV2
DNA: TGTGCCAGCAGTGATGGGACAGTCATACGGGCCGGGGAGCTGTTTTTT
CDR3: CASSDGTVIRAGELFF

J: TRBJ1-3
D: -
size: -
V: TRBV15
DNA: TGTGCCACCAGCAGAGATCTCCCCAACTCTGGAAACACCATATATTTT
CDR3: CATSRDLPNSGNTIYF

J: TRBJ2-7
D: TRBD1
size: -
V: TRBV29-1
DNA: TGCAGCGTCGAAACGGGGACAGGGCTCTCCTACGAGCAGTACTTC
CDR3: CSVETGTGLSYEQYF

J: TRBJ2-3
D: TRBD2
size: -
V: TRBV10-3
DNA: TGTGCCATCAGACCACTAGCGGGGGTGGATACGCAGTATTTT
CDR3: CAIRPLAGVDTQYF

J: TRBJ2-2
D: TRBD2
size: -
V: TRBV5-1
DNA: TGCGCCAGCAGCGGGACTAGCGGGAGAAGTACCGGGGAGCTGTTTTTT
CDR3: CASSGTSGRSTGELFF

J: TRBJ2-7
D: TRBD2
size: -
V: TRBV7-3
DNA: TGTGCCAGCAGCTTACTCGCGGGAGGACCCTCGGACGAGCAGTACTTC
CDR3: CASSLLAGGPSDEQYF

J: TRBJ2-7
D: TRBD1
size: -
V: TRBV4-3
DNA: TGCGCCAGCAGCCAAGACCCAACAGGGGGCAATAGCTACGAGCAGTACTTC
CDR3: CASSQDPTGGNSYEQYF

J: TRBJ1-5
D: -
size: -
V: TRBV13
DNA: TGTGCCAGCAGTGTTGGCGTAAAGCCCCAGCATTTT
CDR3: CASSVGVKPQHF

J: TRBJ2-7
D: -
size: -
V: TRBV9
DNA: TGTGCCAGCAGCGTAGACTCCGCCTACGAGCAGTACTTC
CDR3: CASSVDSAYEQYF

J: TRBJ1-1
D: TRBD1
size: -
V: TRBV6-5
DNA: TGTGCCAGCAGTTACTCGACAGGGGGGCTCGCTTTCTTT
CDR3: CASSYSTGGLAFF

J: TRBJ1-5
D: -
size: -
V: TRBV6-5
DNA: TGTGCCAGCGGAGGGCAGCCCCAGCATTTT
CDR3: CASGGQPQHF

J: TRBJ2-2
D: TRBD1
size: -
V: TRBV9
DNA: TGTGCCAGCAGCCCCTACGGACAGGCGCTCACCGGGGAGCTGTTTTTT
CDR3: CASSPYGQALTGELFF

J: TRBJ2-7
D: TRBD2
size: -
V: TRBV7-2
DNA: TGTGCCAGCAGCTTAGTCGGTAGCGGGGGCAGTCGTTCGTACGAGCAGTACTTC
CDR3: CASSLVGSGGSRSYEQYF

J: TRBJ2-5
D: TRBD2
size: -
V: TRBV5-1
DNA: TGCGCCAGCAGCTCGGACCCGGGACTAGCGGGGACCCAGTACTTC
CDR3: CASSSDPGLAGTQYF

J: TRBJ2-5
D: TRBD1
size: few
V: TRBV28
DNA: TGTGCCAGCAAGGGACAGGGTCAAGAGACCCAGTACTTC
CDR3: CASKGQGQETQYF

J: TRBJ1-6
D: -
size: -
V: TRBV15
DNA: TGTGCCACCAGCGGGGGACTACCCTTTTCACCCCTCCACTTT
CDR3: CATSGGLPFSPLHF

J: TRBJ1-5
D: -
size: -
V: TRBV4-3
DNA: TGCGCCAGCAGCCAAATCAGGAGCAATCAGCCCCAGCATTTT
CDR3: CASSQIRSNQPQHF

J: TRBJ2-1
D: -
size: -
V: TRBV19
DNA: TGTGCCAGTAGTATCGGCCTCACGTTATACAATGAGCAGTTCTTC
CDR3: CASSIGLTLYNEQFF

J: TRBJ2-7
D: -
size: -
V: TRBV6-5
DNA: TGTGCCAGCAGTTACGGGGACTTCTCCTACGAGCAGTACTTC
CDR3: CASSYGDFSYEQYF